This T cell receptor (beta chain) was found in a study of cytomegalovirus exposure and HLA in healthy donors. Points from the study as a whole: CMV antigen specificity of a few CMV-associated chains was confirmed in vitro.

As concerns this clone: Its antigen is still unknown.

The CDR3 contains 15 residues. The V end was cut by 5 bases, the J end by 1 base, with 14 bases between. The germline V gene encodes CDR1 SEHNR and CDR2 FQNEAQ (reference sequence). The PCR had 60 Vbeta and 13 Jbeta primers. Profiled with immunoSEQ multiplex PCR; TCRdb holds only in-frame clones, not every one. The table includes 100,000 to 150,000 clones, 81% detected once. While unrecorded immune exposures were likely, the donors were nominally healthy when sampled. Sequencing input: PBMCs. The V call is TRBV7-9, the J call TRBJ1-1; possibly TRBD1 for D (6 bases). This clonotype was obtained from a man between 18 and 29 years old in good health and CMV-seronegative. Here the CDR3 reads CASSPGGHKNTEAFF. CDR3 DNA: TGTGCCAGCAGCCCGGGGGGACATAAGAACACTGAAGCTTTCTTT.